This TCR beta chain was retrieved from a study of T cell responses to AZD1222 COVID-19 vaccine. The study's findings and limits: Distributed over spike, vaccine-associated CD4 TCRs predominated at 160-218 and 743-854. The donor cohort was predominantly white British with a female majority, and clonal diversity may have been underestimated.

Clones were sequenced by immunoSEQ multiplex PCR, and TCRdb holds only the in-frame ones, with some missing. The top ten clones hold 4% to 4.5% of a sample with 90,000 to 150,000 clones, around nine tenths of them seen once. Notes on this clone: Its antigen is not identified.

After removal of 1 base from V and 0 bases from J, the junction contained 5 bases not matched to a gene. The CDR3 totals 16 residues. In germline, CDR1 is SGHTS, CDR2 YDEGEE. This TCR came from an adult who received the MenACWY meningococcal vaccine as a control. The V and J genes are TRBV5-8 and TRBJ2-5; 8 positions match TRBD2. The sample here was peripheral blood, taken 28 days after the second dose of the MenACWY control vaccine. The CDR3 DNA follows: TGTGCCAGCAGCTTGTCCCCGGGGGGGGACCAAGAGACCCAGTACTTC. This gives the protein CASSLSPGGDQETQYF. The whole variable domain, remainder taken from reference TRBV5-8 and TRBJ2-5, is EAGVTQSPTHLIKTRGQQATLRCSPISGHTSVYWYQQALGLGLQFLLWYDEGEERNRGNFPPRFSGRQFPNYSSELNVNALELEDSALYLCASSLSPGGDQETQYFGPGTRLLVL.